This entry features one TCR beta chain sequence. Its target antigen remains unknown. No much larger clonotype is one base removed from it; base qualities were not supplied. For this chain, trimming is 5 bases at the V end and 11 bases at the J end, and the number of junction bases without a gene match is 19. CDR1 and CDR2, per the germline V gene, are SQVTM and ANQGSEA. CDR3 length: 16 amino acids, cysteine to phenylalanine. The only DNA kept is the CDR3, 48 bases in frame from the first base. The sample comes from a study of breast tumors, draining lymph nodes, adjacent tissues listed by TCRdb under 2016. In terms of the full investigation: Breast cancer patients provided tumor, adjacent nontumor tissue and axillary lymph nodes, and the study compared the TCR beta repertoires across these three sources. In human breast cancer, the study set out to evaluate how tumor, surrounding tissue and draining lymph node repertoires relate to one another and whether T cells may move between these sites. General conclusions and limits of the study: Tumor and nontumor tissue repertoires were found to be significantly more similar in luminal-like than in basal-like breast cancer. The conclusion that tumor T cells originate in lymph nodes was framed as consistent with a hypothesis rather than directly demonstrated. Tumors showed preferential V and J gene usage, and their T-cell repertoire diversity fell below that of lymph nodes yet above that of nontumor tissue. The data were considered consistent with the idea that most tumor T cells come from the lymph node and then expand in tumor tissue.

Instrument on record: Illumina HiSeq 2000. Multiplex PCR amplification was used to generate the TCR beta chain libraries. High-throughput sequencing was used to analyze the amplified TCR beta chain products. TCRdb took the public reads, trimmed them with fastp at Q25, ran MiXCR for clone calling and kept in-frame beta chains. Each CDR3 protein gets just one entry, which takes the most common genes and DNA from the rows behind it. The sample table records about 230,000 distinct CDR3 sequences; 32% of these occur just once. The ten largest account for 1.4% of the sample. The axillary draining lymph nodes of breast cancer patients were the source of the lymph node samples.

This TCR was recovered from a female donor with breast cancer. Some clones in this sample may be carry-over from other donors' samples. Recombination linked TRBV29-1 to TRBJ2-2; TRBD1 aligns with 8 central bases. The sequencing input was axillary lymph node tissue. CDR3 protein: CSVSSRERQGFGELFF. Here is the DNA: TGCAGCGTTTCCAGCAGGGAAAGACAGGGGTTTGGAGAGCTGTTTTTT.